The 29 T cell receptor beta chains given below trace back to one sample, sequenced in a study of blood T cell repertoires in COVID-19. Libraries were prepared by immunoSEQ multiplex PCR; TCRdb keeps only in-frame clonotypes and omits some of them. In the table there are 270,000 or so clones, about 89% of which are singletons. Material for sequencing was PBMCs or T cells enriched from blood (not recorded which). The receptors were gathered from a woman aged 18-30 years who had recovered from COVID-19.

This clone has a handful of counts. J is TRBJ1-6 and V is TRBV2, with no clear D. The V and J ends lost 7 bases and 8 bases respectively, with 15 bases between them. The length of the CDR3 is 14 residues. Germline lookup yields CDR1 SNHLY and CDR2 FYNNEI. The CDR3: CASTERERDSPLHF. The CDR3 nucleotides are TGTGCCAGCACCGAGAGGGAGAGGGATTCACCCCTCCACTTT.

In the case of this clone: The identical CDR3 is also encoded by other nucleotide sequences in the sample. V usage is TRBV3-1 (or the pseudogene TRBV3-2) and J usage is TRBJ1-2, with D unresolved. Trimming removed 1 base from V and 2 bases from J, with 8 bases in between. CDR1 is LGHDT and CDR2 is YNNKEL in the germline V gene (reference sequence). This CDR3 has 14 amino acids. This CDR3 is CASSQGTVNYGYTF. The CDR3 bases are TGTGCCAGCAGCCAAGGGACTGTCAACTATGGCTACACCTTC.

The chain's CDR3 is CASSLSIGSARLRAEYF. CDR3 coding DNA: TGTGCCAGCAGTTTATCGATCGGTAGCGCAAGGCTACGAGCGGAGTACTTC. The chain has TRBV27 and TRBJ2-7; a possible D gene is TRBD2 (5 bases). The CDR3 covers 17 residues. CDR1 is MNHEY and CDR2 is SMNVEV in the germline V gene (reference sequence). V was cut by 0 bases and J by 11 bases, with 26 bases left in between.

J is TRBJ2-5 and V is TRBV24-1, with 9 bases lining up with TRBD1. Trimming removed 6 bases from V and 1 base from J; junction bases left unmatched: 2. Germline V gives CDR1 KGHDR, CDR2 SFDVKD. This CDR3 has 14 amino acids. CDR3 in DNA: TGTGCCACCAGTCGGACAGGGGTCCAAGAGACCCAGTACTTC. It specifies CATSRTGVQETQYF.

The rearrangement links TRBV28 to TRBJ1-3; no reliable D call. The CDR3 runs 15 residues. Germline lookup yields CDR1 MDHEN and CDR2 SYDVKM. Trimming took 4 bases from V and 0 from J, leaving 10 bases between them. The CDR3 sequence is CASSSGLISGNTIYF. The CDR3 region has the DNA TGTGCCAGCAGTTCTGGACTGATCTCTGGAAACACCATATATTTT.

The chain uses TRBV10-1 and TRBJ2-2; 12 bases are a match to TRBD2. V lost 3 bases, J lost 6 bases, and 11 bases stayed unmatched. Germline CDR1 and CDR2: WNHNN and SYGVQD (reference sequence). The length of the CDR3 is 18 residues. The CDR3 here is CASSERLAGVFTPGELFF. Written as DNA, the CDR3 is TGCGCCAGCAGTGAAAGACTAGCGGGAGTATTCACCCCCGGGGAGCTGTTTTTT.

CDR3 bases: TGTGCCAGCAGCTTTGATTCCCGAGATGGCTACACCTTC. Amino acid sequence: CASSFDSRDGYTF. The J gene is TRBJ1-2, the V gene TRBV7-3; D not certain. The CDR3 length is 13 residues. Germline V gene lookup returns CDR1 SGHTA and CDR2 FQGTGA. V dropped 3 bases and J dropped 6 bases, with 11 bases sitting between them.

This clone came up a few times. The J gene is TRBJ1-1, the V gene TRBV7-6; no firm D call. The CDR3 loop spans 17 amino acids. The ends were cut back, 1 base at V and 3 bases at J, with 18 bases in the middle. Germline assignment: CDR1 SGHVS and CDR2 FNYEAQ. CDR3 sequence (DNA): TGTGCCAGCAGCTTAGAGGCAGGAAAACTCGATTACACTGAAGCTTTCTTT. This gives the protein CASSLEAGKLDYTEAFF.

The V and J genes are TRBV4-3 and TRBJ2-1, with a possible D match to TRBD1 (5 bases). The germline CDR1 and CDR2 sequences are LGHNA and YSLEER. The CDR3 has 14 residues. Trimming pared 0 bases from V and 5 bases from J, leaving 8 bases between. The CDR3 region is CASSQDLGHNEQFF. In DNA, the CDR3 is TGCGCCAGCAGCCAAGATCTGGGGCACAATGAGCAGTTCTTC.

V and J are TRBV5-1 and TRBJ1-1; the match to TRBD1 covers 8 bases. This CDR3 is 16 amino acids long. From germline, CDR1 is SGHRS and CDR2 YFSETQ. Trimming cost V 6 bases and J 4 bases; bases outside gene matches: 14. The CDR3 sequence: CASKDRGLRGATEAFF. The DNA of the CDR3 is TGCGCCAGCAAAGACAGGGGCCTTAGGGGCGCCACTGAAGCTTTCTTT. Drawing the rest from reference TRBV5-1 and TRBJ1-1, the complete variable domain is KAGVTQTPRYLIKTRGQQVTLSCSPISGHRSVSWYQQTPGQGLQFLFEYFSETQRNKGNFPGRFSGRQFSNSRSEMNVSTLELGDSALYLCASKDRGLRGATEAFFGQGTRLTVV.

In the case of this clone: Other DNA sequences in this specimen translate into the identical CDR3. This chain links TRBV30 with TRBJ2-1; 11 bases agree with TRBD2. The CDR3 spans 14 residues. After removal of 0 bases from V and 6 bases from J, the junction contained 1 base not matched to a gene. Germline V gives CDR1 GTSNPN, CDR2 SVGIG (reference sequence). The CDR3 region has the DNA TGTGCCTGGAGTGTAGGGACTAGCGGCAATGAGCAGTTCTTC. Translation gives CAWSVGTSGNEQFF.

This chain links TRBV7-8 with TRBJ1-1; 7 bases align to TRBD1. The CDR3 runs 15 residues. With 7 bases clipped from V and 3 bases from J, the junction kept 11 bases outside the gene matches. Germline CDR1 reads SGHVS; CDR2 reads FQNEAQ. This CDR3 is CASTVKDRRDTEAFF. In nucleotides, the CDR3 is TGTGCCAGCACCGTAAAGGACAGGCGAGACACTGAAGCTTTCTTT.

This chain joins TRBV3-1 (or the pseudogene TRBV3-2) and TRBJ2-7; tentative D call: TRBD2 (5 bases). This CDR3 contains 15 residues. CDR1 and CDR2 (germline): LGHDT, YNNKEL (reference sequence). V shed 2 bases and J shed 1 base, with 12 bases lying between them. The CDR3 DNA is TGTGCCAGCAGCCAAACGGGGAGACCTTCCTACGAGCAGTACTTC. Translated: CASSQTGRPSYEQYF.

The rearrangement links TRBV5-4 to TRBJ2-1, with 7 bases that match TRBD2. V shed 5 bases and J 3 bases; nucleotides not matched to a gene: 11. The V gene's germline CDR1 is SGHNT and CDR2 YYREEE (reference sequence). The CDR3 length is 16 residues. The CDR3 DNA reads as TGTGCCAGCAGGGAGGGCCTTGGGGGGGACTACAATGAGCAGTTCTTC. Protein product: CASREGLGGDYNEQFF.

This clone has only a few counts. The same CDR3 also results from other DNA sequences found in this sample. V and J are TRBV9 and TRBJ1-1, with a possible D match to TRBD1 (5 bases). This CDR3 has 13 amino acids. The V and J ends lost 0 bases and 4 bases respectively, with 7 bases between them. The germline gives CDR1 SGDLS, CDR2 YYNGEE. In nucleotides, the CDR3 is TGTGCCAGCAGCGTAGGAACAGGCACTGAAGCTTTCTTT. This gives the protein CASSVGTGTEAFF.

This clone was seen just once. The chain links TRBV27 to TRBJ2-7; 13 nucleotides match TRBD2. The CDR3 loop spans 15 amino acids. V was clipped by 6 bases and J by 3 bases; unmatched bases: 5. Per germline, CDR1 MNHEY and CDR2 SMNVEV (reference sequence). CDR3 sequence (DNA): TGTGCCAGCAGACCCGGGACTAGCGGGAACTACGAGCAGTACTTC. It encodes CASRPGTSGNYEQYF.

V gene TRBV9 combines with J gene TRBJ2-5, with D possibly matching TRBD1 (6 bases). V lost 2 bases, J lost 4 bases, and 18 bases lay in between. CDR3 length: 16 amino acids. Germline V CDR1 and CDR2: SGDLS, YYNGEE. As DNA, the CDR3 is TGTGCCAGCAGCGTGGGATCCCAGGGGATAGGAGAGACCCAGTACTTC. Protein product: CASSVGSQGIGETQYF.

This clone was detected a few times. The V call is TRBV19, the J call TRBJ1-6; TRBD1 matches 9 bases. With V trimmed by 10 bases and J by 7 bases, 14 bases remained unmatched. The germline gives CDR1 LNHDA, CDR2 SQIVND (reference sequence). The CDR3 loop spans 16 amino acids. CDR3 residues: CATRLGTGNSNSPLHF. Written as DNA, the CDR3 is TGTGCCACGAGATTGGGGACAGGGAACTCAAATTCACCCCTCCACTTT.

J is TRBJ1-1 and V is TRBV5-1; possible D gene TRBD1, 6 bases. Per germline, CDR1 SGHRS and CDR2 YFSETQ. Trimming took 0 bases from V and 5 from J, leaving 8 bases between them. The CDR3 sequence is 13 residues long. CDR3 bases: TGCGCCAGCAGCTTGGCAGGGGAGACTGAAGCTTTCTTT. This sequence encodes CASSLAGETEAFF. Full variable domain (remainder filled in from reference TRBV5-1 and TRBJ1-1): KAGVTQTPRYLIKTRGQQVTLSCSPISGHRSVSWYQQTPGQGLQFLFEYFSETQRNKGNFPGRFSGRQFSNSRSEMNVSTLELGDSALYLCASSLAGETEAFFGQGTRLTVV.

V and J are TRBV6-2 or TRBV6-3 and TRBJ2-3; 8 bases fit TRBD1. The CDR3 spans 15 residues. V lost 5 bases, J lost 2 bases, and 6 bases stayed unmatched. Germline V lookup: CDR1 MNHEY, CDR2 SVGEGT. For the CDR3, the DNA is TGTGCCAGCAGTGCCGGACAGGGAAACACAGATACGCAGTATTTT. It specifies CASSAGQGNTDTQYF.

CDR3 DNA: TGTGCCAGCAGCGGCCCCAGGGACAACTACAATGAGCAGTTCTTC. Protein sequence: CASSGPRDNYNEQFF. The gene calls are TRBV9 and TRBJ2-1, with D possibly being TRBD1 (6 bases). CDR1 is SGDLS, CDR2 YYNGEE, per germline. The CDR3 runs 15 residues. V dropped 3 bases and J dropped 3 bases, with 13 bases sitting between them.

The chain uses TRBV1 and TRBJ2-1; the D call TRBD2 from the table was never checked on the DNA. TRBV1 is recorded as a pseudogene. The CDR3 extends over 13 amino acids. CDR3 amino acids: CTSSPHGLNEQFF. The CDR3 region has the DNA TGCACCAGCAGCCCACACGGGTTGAATGAGCAGTTCTTC.

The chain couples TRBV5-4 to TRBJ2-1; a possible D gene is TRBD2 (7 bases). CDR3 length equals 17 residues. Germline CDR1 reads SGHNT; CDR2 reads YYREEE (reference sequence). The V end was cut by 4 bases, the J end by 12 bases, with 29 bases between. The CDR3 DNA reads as TGTGCCAGCAGCGCGCCTGATGGAGGGGGGGTACCTAAAGGGCAGTTCTTC. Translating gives CASSAPDGGGVPKGQFF.

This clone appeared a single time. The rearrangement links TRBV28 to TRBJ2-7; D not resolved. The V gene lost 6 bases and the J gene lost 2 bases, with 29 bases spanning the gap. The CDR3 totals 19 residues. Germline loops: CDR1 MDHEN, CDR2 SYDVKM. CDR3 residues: CASSGTRLAILYLPYEQYF. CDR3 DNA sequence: TGTGCCAGCAGCGGAACCAGGCTCGCAATTCTATACCTCCCCTACGAGCAGTACTTC.

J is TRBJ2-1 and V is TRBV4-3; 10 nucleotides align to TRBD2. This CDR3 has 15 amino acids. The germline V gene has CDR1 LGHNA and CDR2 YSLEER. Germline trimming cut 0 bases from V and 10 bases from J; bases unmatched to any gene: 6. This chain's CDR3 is CASSQDTSGVLEQFF. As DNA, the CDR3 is TGCGCCAGCAGCCAAGATACTAGCGGGGTCCTCGAGCAGTTCTTC.

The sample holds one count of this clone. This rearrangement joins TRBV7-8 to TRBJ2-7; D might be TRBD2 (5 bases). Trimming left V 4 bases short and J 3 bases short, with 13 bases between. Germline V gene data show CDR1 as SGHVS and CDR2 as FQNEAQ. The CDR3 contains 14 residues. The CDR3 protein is CASSSSGSFYEQYF. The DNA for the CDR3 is TGTGCCAGCAGCTCTAGTGGGAGTTTCTACGAGCAGTACTTC.

CDR3 sequence reads: CASRSGTNYGYTF. The DNA of the CDR3 is TGTGCCAGCAGGTCCGGGACAAACTATGGCTACACCTTC. The chain combines TRBV12-3 or TRBV12-4 with TRBJ1-2; D is possibly TRBD1 (6 bases). The CDR3 has 13 amino acids. V lost 6 bases, J lost 2 bases, and 10 bases lay in between.

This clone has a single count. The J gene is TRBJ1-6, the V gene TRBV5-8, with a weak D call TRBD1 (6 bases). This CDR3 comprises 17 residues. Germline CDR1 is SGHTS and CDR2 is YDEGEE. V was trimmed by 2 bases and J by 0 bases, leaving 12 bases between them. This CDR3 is CASSLSGANSYNSPLHF. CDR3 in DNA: TGTGCCAGCAGCTTATCAGGGGCTAACTCCTATAATTCACCCCTCCACTTT. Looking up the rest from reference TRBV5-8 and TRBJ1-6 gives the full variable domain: EAGVTQSPTHLIKTRGQQATLRCSPISGHTSVYWYQQALGLGLQFLLWYDEGEERNRGNFPPRFSGRQFPNYSSELNVNALELEDSALYLCASSLSGANSYNSPLHFGNGTRLTVT.

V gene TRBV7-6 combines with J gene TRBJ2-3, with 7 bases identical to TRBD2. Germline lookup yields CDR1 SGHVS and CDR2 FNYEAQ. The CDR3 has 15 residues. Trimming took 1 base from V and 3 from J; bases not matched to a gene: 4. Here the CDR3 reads CASSLGGGTTDTQYF. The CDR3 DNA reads TGTGCCAGCAGCTTAGGGGGGGGGACTACAGATACGCAGTATTTT.